The rows below give T cell receptor beta chains drawn from one sample of a study of T-cell reconstitution after alpha-beta-depleted transplantation in children. One entry per CDR3 protein results from TCRdb running MiXCR on the PCR reads. The repertoire holds nearly 350,000 distinct CDR3 sequences, about 16% seen once, with roughly 41% in the top ten. The sample was PBMCs, mostly from graft donor cells, taken 360 days after TCRalphabeta/CD19-depleted stem cell transplant. The receptors shown here come from a male patient aged 2-9 years who had a stem cell transplant for acute lymphoblastic leukemia, so the T cells may come from the graft donor. The CDR3 runs from the conserved cysteine through the conserved F or W. The D gene is left open where the match is weak. Only some rows state a clone size, as once, few, many or a class for expanded clones.

NA | NA | TRBJ2-7 | TRBV5-1 | TGCGCCAGCAGCTTTTCCGGGCCCCTCTACTACGAGCAGTACTTC | CASSFSGPLYYEQYF
TRBD2 | few | TRBJ2-4 | TRBV15 | TGTGCCACCAGCCTGACGGGACTAACGATATCCATTCAGTACTTC | CATSLTGLTISIQYF
NA | NA | TRBJ1-2 | TRBV20-1 | TGCAGTGCTAGAGATGGATATCAGGTTTCCTATGGCTACACCTTC | CSARDGYQVSYGYTF
NA | few | TRBJ1-5 | TRBV12-3/TRBV12-4 | TGTGCCAGCAGTTTAGAGGGGACCGACAGTCAGCCCCAGCATTTT | CASSLEGTDSQPQHF
NA | few | TRBJ2-7 | TRBV7-9 | TGTGCCAGCAGCTTAGCAGGGCTTGTGCACGAGCAGTACTTC | CASSLAGLVHEQYF
NA | few | TRBJ2-5 | TRBV7-3 | TGTGCCAGCAGCCCCACAGGGTACCAAGAGACCCAGTACTTC | CASSPTGYQETQYF
TRBD2 | few | TRBJ2-1 | TRBV15 | TGTGCCACCAGCAGAGATCACCCCTCTAGCGGGAGAGGGAATGAGCAGTTCTTC | CATSRDHPSSGRGNEQFF
TRBD1 | NA | TRBJ2-1 | TRBV6-6 | TGTGCCAGCCATCCGGGACAGGGCCGGAATGAGCAGTTCTTC | CASHPGQGRNEQFF
NA | NA | TRBJ2-4 | TRBV30 | TGTGCCTGGAGTGTCAGCTCACCCGCTAGGACCATTCAGTACTTC | CAWSVSSPARTIQYF
NA | NA | TRBJ1-5 | TRBV6-1 | TGTGCCAGCAGATCCCCGGGGGATAGCAATCAGCCCCAGCATTTT | CASRSPGDSNQPQHF
NA | many | TRBJ2-7 | TRBV7-9 | TGTGCCAGCAGCTCCCCCGGGACTCCACCGGGGGAGCAGTACTTC | CASSSPGTPPGEQYF
NA | NA | TRBJ1-3 | TRBV6-5 | TGTGCCAGCAGTTTCGTTCCACTTAGCTCTGGAAACACCATATATTTT | CASSFVPLSSGNTIYF
NA | few | TRBJ2-4 | TRBV5-1 | TGCGCCAGCAGCTTGGAAGGTCTGATTAAAAACATTCAGTACTTC | CASSLEGLIKNIQYF
TRBD2 | few | TRBJ2-2 | TRBV9 | TGTGCCAGCACCGGGGGAGGGGAGCTGGACACCGGGGAGCTGTTTTTT | CASTGGGELDTGELFF
TRBD2 | NA | TRBJ2-5 | TRBV10-3 | TGTGCCATCAGTGAGACGGGACTAGCGGGAGGAAGGGGGAAACTACAAGAGACCCAGTACTTC | CAISETGLAGGRGKLQETQYF
NA | NA | TRBJ2-1 | TRBV20-1 | TGCAGTGCTAGATTATTTCGGGAGTTCTTCTACAATGAGCAGTTCTTC | CSARLFREFFYNEQFF
NA | many | TRBJ1-1 | TRBV6-5 | TGTGCCAGCAGTTACGGGGCCCTCATGAACACTGAAGCTTTCTTT | CASSYGALMNTEAFF